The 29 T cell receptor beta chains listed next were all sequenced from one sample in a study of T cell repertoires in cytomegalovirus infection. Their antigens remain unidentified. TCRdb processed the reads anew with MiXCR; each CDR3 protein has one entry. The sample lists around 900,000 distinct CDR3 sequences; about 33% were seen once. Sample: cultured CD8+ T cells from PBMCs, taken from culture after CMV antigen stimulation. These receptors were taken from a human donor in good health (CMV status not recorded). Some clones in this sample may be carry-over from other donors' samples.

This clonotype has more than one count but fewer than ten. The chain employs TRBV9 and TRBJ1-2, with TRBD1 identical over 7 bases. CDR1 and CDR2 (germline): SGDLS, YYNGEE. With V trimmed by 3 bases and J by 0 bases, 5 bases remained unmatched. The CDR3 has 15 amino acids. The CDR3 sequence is CASSETGTANYGYTF. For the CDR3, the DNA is TGTGCCAGCAGCGAGACCGGGACAGCTAACTATGGCTACACCTTC. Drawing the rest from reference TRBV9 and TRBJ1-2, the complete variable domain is DSGVTQTPKHLITATGQRVTLRCSPRSGDLSVYWYQQSLDQGLQFLIQYYNGEERAKGNILERFSAQQFPDLHSELNLSSLELGDSALYFCASSETGTANYGYTFGSGTRLTVV.

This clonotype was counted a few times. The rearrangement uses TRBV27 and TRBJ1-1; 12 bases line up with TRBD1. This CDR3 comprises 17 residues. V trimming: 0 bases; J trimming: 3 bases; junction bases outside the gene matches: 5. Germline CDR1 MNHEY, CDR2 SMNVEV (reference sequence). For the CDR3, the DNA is TGTGCCAGCAGTTTATCGGGGACAGGGGGCGCGTACACTGAAGCTTTCTTT. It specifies CASSLSGTGGAYTEAFF.

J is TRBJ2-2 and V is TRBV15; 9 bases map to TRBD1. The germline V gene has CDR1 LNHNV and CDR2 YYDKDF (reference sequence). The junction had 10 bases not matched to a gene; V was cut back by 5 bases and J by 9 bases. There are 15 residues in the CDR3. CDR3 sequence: CATSHPGQGLRELFF. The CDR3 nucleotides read TGTGCCACCAGCCATCCGGGACAGGGATTGAGGGAGCTGTTTTTT. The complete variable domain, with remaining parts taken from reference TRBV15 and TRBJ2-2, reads DAMVIQNPRYQVTQFGKPVTLSCSQTLNHNVMYWYQQKSSQAPKLLFHYYDKDFNNEADTPDNFQSRRPNTSFCFLDIRSPGLGDTAMYLCATSHPGQGLRELFFGEGSRLTVL.

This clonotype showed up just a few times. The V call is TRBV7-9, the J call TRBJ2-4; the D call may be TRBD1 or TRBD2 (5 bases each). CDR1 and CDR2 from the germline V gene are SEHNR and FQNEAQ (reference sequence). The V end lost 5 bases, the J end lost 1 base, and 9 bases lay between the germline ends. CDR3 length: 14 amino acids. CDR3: CASSGEGAKNIQYF. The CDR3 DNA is TGTGCCAGCAGCGGCGAGGGGGCCAAAAACATTCAGTACTTC.

This CDR3 reads CASSTTPLWDRSNQPQHF. CDR3 DNA sequence: TGTGCCAGTAGTACTACCCCCCTCTGGGACAGGAGCAATCAGCCCCAGCATTTT. The chain recombines TRBV19 with TRBJ1-5; the match to TRBD1 covers 8 bases. Germline V gene sequence: CDR1 LNHDA, CDR2 SQIVND (reference sequence). The junction had 12 bases not matched to a gene; V was cut back by 4 bases and J by 1 base. CDR3 length equals 18 residues.

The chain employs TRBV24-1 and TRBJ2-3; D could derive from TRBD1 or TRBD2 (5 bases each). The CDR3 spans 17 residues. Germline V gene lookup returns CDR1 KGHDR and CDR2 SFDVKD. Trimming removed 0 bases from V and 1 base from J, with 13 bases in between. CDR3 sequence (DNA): TGTGCCACCAGTGATTTGAGGGACCCCGTGGGCACAGATACGCAGTATTTT. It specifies CATSDLRDPVGTDTQYF.

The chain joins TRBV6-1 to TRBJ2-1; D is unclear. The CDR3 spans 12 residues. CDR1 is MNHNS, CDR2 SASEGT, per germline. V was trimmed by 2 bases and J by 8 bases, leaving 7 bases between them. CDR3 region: CASSEFTYEQFF. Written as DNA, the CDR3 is TGTGCCAGCAGTGAATTCACCTATGAGCAGTTCTTC.

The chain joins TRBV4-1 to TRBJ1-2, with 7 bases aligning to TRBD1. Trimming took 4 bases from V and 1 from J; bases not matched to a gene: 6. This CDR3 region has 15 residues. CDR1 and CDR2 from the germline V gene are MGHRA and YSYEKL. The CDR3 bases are TGCGCCAGCAGCCGGGGGGACAGCTTTAACTATGGCTACACCTTC. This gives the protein CASSRGDSFNYGYTF.

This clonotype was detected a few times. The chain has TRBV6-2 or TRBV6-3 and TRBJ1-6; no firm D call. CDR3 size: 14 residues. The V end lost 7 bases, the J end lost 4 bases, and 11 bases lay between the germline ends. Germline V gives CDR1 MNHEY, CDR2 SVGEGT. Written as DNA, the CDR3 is TGTGCCAGCACGCCGACGGCATATAATTCACCCCTCCACTTT. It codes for CASTPTAYNSPLHF.

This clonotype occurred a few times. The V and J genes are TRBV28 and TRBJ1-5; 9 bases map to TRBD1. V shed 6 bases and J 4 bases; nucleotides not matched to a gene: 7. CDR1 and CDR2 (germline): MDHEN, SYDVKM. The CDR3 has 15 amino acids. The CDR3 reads CASRKQGARNQPQHF. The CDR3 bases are TGTGCCAGCAGAAAACAGGGGGCACGGAATCAGCCCCAGCATTTT.

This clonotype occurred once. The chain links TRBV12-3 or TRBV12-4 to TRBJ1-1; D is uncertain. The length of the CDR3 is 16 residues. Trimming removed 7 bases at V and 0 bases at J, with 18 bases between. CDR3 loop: CASTPTESPMNTEAFF. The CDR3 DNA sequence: TGTGCCAGCACCCCGACCGAGTCCCCGATGAACACTGAAGCTTTCTTT.

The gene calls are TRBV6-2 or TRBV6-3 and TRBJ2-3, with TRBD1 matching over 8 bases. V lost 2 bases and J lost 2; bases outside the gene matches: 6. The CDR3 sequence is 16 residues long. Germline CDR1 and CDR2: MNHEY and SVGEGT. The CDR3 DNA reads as TGTGCCAGCAGTTACCCTAGACAGGGGTCCACAGATACGCAGTATTTT. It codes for CASSYPRQGSTDTQYF.

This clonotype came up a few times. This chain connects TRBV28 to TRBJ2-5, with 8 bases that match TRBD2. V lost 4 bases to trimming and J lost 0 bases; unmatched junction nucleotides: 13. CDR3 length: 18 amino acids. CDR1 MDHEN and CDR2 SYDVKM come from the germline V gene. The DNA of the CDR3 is TGTGCCAGCAGTTCCCCCGCGGCGGCTAGCGGGTACCAAGAGACCCAGTACTTC. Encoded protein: CASSSPAAASGYQETQYF.

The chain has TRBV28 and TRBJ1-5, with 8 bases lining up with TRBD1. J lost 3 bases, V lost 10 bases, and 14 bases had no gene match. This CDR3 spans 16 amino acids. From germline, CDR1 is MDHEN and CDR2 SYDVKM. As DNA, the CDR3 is TGTGCCACCTACCTAAGAGGACAGGGAAACAATCAGCCCCAGCATTTT. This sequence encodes CATYLRGQGNNQPQHF.

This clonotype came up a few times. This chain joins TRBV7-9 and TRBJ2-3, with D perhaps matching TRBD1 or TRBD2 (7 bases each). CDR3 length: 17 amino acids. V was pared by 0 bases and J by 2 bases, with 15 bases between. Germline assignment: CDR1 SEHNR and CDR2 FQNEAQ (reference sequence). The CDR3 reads CASSLAWGGQNTDTQYF. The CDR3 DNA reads TGTGCCAGCAGCTTAGCTTGGGGGGGACAGAACACAGATACGCAGTATTTT. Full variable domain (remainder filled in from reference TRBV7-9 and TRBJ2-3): DTGVSQNPRHKITKRGQNVTFRCDPISEHNRLYWYRQTLGQGPEFLTYFQNEAQLEKSRLLSDRFSAERPKGSFSTLEIQRTEQGDSAMYLCASSLAWGGQNTDTQYFGPGTRLTVL.

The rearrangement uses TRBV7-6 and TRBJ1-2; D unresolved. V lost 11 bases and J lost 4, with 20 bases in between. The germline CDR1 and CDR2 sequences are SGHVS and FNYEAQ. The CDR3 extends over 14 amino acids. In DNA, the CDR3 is TGTGCCTCAGCACGCGGGGAGGATTTCTATGGCTACACCTTC. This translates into CASARGEDFYGYTF.

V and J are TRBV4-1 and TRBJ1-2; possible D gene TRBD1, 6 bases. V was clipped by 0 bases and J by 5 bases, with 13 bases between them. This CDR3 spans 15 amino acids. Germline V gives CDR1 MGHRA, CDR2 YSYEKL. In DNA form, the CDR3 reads TGCGCCAGCAGCCAAGAGGGGAGAGGGGGTTATGGCTACACCTTC. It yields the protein CASSQEGRGGYGYTF.

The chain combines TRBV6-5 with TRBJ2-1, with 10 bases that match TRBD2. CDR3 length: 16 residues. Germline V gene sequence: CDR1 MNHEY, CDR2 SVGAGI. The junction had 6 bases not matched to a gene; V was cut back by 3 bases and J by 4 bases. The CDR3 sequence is CASSYTGTSVYNEQFF. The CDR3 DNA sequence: TGTGCCAGCAGTTATACCGGGACTAGCGTTTACAATGAGCAGTTCTTC.

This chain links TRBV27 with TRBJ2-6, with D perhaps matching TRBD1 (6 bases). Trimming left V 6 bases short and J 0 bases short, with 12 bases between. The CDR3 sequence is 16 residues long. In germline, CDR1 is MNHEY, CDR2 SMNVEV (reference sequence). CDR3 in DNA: TGTGCCAGCAGCGATGGACAGCCCTCTGGGGCCAACGTCCTGACTTTC. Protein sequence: CASSDGQPSGANVLTF.

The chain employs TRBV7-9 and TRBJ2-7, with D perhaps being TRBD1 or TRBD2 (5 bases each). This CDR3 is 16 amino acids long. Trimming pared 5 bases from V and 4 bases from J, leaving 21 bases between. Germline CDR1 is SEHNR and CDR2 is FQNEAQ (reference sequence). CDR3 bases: TGTGCCAGCAGCGCAAGGGACGGTGGGGATTCTTACGAGCAGTACGTC. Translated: CASSARDGGDSYEQYV.

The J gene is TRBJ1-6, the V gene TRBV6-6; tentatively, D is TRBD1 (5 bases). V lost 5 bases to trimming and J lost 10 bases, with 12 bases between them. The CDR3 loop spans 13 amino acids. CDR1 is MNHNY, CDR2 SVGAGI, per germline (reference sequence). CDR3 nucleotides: TGTGCCAGCAGTACAGGTTACAGGTCACCCCTCCACTTT. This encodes CASSTGYRSPLHF.

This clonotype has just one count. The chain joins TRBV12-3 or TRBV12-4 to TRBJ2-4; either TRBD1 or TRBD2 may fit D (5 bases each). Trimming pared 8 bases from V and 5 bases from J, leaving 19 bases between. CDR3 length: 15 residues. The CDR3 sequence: CASPGWGLVENIQYF. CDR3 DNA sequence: TGTGCCAGCCCCGGGTGGGGGTTGGTCGAAAACATTCAGTACTTC.

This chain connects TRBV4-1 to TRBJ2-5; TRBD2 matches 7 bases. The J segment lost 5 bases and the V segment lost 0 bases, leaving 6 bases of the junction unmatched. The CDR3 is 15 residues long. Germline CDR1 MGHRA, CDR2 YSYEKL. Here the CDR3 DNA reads TGCGCCAGCAGCCAAGAGGTGGGGGGGGGGGAGACCCAGTACTTC. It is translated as CASSQEVGGGETQYF.

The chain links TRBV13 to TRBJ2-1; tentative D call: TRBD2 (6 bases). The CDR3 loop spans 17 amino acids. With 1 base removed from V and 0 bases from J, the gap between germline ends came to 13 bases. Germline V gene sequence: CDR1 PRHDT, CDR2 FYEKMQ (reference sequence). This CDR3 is CASSLDGGISSYNEQFF. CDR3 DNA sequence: TGTGCCAGCAGCTTAGATGGGGGGATAAGCTCCTACAATGAGCAGTTCTTC. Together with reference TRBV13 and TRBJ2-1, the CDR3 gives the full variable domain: AAGVIQSPRHLIKEKRETATLKCYPIPRHDTVYWYQQGPGQDPQFLISFYEKMQSDKGSIPDRFSAQQFSDYHSELNMSSLELGDSALYFCASSLDGGISSYNEQFFGPGTRLTVL.

This chain's CDR3 is CASSPGEAGGLEWETQYF. CDR3 in DNA: TGTGCCAGCAGCCCAGGGGAGGCGGGGGGCTTGGAGTGGGAGACCCAGTACTTC. This sequence joins TRBV7-6 and TRBJ2-5; 8 bases align to TRBD2. The CDR3 runs to 18 residues. Unmatched junction bases numbered 19, after V lost 5 bases and J lost 5 bases. Germline assignment: CDR1 SGHVS and CDR2 FNYEAQ.

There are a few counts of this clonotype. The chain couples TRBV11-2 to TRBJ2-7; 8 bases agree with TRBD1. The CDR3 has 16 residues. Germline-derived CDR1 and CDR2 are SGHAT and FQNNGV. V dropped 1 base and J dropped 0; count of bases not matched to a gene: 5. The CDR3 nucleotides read TGTGCCAGCAGCTTAGGCAGGACAGGGAGCTCCTACGAGCAGTACGTC. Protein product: CASSLGRTGSSYEQYV.

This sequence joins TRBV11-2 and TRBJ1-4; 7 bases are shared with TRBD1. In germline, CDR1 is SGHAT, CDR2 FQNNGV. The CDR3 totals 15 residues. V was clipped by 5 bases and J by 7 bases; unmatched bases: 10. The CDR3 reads CASSTTGDEGEKLFF. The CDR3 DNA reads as TGTGCCAGCAGCACTACAGGGGACGAGGGTGAAAAACTGTTTTTT.

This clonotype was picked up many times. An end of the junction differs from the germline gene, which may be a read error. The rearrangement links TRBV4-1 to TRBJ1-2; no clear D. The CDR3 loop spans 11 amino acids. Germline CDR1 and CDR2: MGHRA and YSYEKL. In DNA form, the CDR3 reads TGTGCCAGCAGCCACGGAGATGGCTACACCTTC. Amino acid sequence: CASSHGDGYTF.

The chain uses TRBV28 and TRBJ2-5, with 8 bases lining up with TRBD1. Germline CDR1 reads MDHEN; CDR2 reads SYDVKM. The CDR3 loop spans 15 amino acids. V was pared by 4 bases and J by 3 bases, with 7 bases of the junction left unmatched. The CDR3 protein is CASSSRTGWEETQYF. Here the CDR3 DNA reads TGTGCCAGCAGTTCGCGGACAGGGTGGGAAGAGACCCAGTACTTC.